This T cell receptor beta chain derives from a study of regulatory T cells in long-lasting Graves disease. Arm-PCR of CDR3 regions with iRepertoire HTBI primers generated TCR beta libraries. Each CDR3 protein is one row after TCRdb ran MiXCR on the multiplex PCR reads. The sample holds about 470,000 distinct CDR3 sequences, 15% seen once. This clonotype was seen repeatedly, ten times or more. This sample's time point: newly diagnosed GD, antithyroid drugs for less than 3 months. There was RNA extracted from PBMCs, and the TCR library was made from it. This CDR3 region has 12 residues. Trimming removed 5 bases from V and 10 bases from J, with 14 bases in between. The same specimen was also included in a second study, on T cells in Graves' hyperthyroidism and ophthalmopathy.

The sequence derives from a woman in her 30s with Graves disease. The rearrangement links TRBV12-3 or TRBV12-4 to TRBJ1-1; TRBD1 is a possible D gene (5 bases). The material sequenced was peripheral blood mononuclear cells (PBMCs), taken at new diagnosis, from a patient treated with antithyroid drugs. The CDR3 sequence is CASSPLPRGAFF. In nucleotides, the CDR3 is TGTGCCAGCAGTCCCCTCCCAAGGGGAGCTTTCTTT.